This TCR beta chain stems from a study of cytomegalovirus exposure and HLA in healthy donors (dated by TCRdb to the late 2010s). General notes on the study: A later analysis indicated that the 100 to 150 validation repertoires were generated on the platform also employed for the 650 to 850 repertoires of the first cohort. High-throughput TCR immunosequencing, statistical association of individual TCRs with disease status, and machine learning were combined to predict cytomegalovirus infection status. The study was designed to test whether signatures of past pathogen exposure could be identified by cataloging public T cell receptors. Along with the 666-subject first cohort, a separate validation cohort of over 90 different subjects was used. Summary of the overall study and its limitations: The validation cohort had no HLA typing available for a later analysis, so co-occurrence within that cohort was assessed over all 130 or so repertoires. Most TCR sequences were seen in very few donors, while some public TCRs were found in many individuals. A few of the identified cytomegalovirus-associated TCR beta chains were confirmed in vitro to be specific for cytomegalovirus antigens. Of the cluster scores, around 95% were above 0 in a later analysis, which found that TCRs clustered in the first cohort also tended to co-occur in the 130 or so validation repertoires. According to the authors, the approach could potentially be generalized to other disease states and immunological phenotypes. The study gave a list of 150 to 200 TCR beta chains associated with cytomegalovirus. In both the original and validation cohorts, the classifier was reported to diagnose cytomegalovirus status with high specificity and sensitivity.

Relative to germline, V is 4 bases shorter and J is 2 bases shorter, with 13 bases between their ends. CDR1 is given as SGDLS and CDR2 as YYNGEE, both from the germline V gene. Measured from the cysteine to the phenylalanine, the CDR3 is 14 residues long. Only the CDR3 DNA is retained, 42 bases long and in frame from the first base. Libraries were built with the immunoSEQ multiplex PCR assay. Concerning the study's data processing: To diagnose cytomegalovirus status from the catalog of TCR beta chain sequences, a statistical classification framework was built. Entries here come from immuneACCESS through TCRdb and include only in-frame sequences with V and J called. Some clones fail to appear in such tables; in the studies checked, an unresolved V gene covers under half of the shortfall, and the cause of the remainder is unknown. V and J calls and clone size come straight from that table; D and trimming were deduced from the DNA. The table for this sample lists fewer than 250,000 clones; 83% of them were counted only once. The ten largest clones represent less than 7% of the sample.

Separate from the roughly 660-subject first cohort, the validation cohort of about 120 subjects was the group to which the donors belonged. With regard to this clone: Its antigen is unknown. There are no base qualities to consult, and no much larger clone falls within one base.

This receptor was taken from a woman between 18 and 29 years old in good health and CMV-seronegative. This sequence uses TRBV9 and TRBJ2-7; TRBD1 is a possible D gene, resting on 6 matching bases. The specimen sequenced was PBMCs. CDR3 region: CASSLWDKTYEQYF. The nucleotide sequence is given as TGTGCCAGCAGCCTTTGGGACAAGACCTACGAGCAGTACTTC.